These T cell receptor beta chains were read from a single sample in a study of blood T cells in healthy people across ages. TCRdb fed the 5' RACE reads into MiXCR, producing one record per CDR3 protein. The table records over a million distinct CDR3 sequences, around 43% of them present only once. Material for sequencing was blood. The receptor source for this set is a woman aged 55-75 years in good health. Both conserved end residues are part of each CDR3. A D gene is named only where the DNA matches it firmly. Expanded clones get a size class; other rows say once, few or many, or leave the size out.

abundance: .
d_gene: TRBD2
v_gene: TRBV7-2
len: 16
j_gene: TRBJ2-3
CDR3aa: CASSPGLAAVTDTQYF
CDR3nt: TGTGCCAGCAGCCCGGGACTAGCGGCAGTCACAGATACGCAGTATTTT

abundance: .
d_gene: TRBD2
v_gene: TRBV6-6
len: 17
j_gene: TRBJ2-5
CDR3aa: CASSRTGLAGGKETQYF
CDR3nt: TGTGCCAGCAGCCGCACGGGACTAGCGGGAGGGAAGGAGACCCAGTACTTC

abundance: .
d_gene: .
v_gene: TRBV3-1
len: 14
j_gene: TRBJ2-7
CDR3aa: CASSRNRDRYEQYF
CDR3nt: TGTGCCAGCAGCCGTAACCGGGACCGCTACGAGCAGTACTTC

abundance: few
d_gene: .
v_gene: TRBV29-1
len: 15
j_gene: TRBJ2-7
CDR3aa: CSVEAVGRGSYEQYF
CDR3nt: TGCAGCGTTGAAGCGGTGGGGCGCGGCTCCTACGAGCAGTACTTC

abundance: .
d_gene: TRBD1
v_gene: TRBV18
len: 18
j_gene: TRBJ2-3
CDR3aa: CASSPPQGQGVGEDTQYF
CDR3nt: TGTGCCAGCTCACCACCCCAAGGACAGGGGGTAGGTGAAGATACGCAGTATTTT

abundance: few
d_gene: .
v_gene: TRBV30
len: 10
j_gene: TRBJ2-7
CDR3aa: CAFWMGGQYF
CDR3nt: TGTGCCTTCTGGATGGGAGGGCAGTACTTC

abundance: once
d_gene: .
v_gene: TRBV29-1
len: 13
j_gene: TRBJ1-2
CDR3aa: CSVENFQAYGYTF
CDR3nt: TGCAGCGTTGAGAACTTCCAGGCCTATGGCTACACCTTC

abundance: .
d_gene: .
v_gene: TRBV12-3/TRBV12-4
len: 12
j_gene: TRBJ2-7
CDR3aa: CASSMTAYEQYF
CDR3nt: TGTGCCAGCAGTATGACAGCCTACGAGCAGTACTTC

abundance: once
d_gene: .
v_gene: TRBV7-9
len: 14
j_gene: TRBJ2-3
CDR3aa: CAGSSGQGADTQYF
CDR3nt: TGTGCCGGCAGCTCAGGCCAGGGCGCAGATACGCAGTATTTT

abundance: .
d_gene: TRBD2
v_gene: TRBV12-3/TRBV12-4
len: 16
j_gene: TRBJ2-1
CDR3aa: CASSLVGSGRSNEQFF
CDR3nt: TGTGCCAGCAGTTTAGTGGGGAGCGGGAGGAGCAATGAGCAGTTCTTC

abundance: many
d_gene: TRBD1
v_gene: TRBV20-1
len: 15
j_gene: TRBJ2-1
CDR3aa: CSAEPRDRGFYEQFF
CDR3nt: TGCAGTGCTGAACCCCGGGACAGGGGGTTTTATGAGCAGTTCTTC

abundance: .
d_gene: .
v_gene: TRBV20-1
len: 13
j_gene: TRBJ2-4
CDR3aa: CSFGETEKNIQYF
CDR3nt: TGCAGCTTCGGGGAGACAGAAAAAAACATTCAGTACTTC

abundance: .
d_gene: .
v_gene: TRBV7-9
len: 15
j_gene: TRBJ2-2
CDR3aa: CASSSSELYTGELFF
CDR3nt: TGTGCCAGCAGCTCGTCGGAACTTTACACCGGGGAGCTGTTTTTT

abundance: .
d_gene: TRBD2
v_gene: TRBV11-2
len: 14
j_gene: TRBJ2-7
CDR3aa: CASSLETSVALQYF
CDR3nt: TGTGCCAGCAGCTTAGAGACTAGCGTTGCTTTGCAGTACTTC

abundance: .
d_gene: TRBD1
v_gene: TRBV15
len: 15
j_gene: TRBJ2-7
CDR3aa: CATSVRDRGPYEQYF
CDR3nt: TGTGCCACCAGCGTCCGGGACAGGGGGCCTTACGAGCAGTACTTC

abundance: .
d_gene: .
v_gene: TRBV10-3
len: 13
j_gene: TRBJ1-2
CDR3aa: CAISERDDYGYTF
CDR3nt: TGTGCCATCAGTGAGAGGGACGACTATGGCTACACCTTC

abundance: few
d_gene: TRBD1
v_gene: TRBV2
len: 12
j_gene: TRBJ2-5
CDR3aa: CASQQGLGEQYF
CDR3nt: TGTGCCAGCCAACAGGGGTTAGGTGAGCAGTACTTC